The sequence of this T cell receptor beta chain was determined in a study of cytomegalovirus exposure and HLA in healthy donors. Study as a whole: Early released data had about 80 million unique TCRs, all coming from HLA-typed donors.

This CDR3 comprises 14 residues. J lost 8 bases, V lost 5 bases, and 3 bases had no gene match. The germline CDR1 and CDR2 sequences are WNHNN and SYGVQD (reference sequence). The primer mix had 60 Vbeta and 13 Jbeta primers. Sequencing used immunoSEQ multiplex PCR; TCRdb keeps in-frame clones, though not all of them. The sample carries roughly 110,000 clones, about two thirds recorded once. This chain links TRBV10-1 with TRBJ2-1; 13 positions agree with TRBD2. This TCR was recovered from a female donor in good health and CMV-seronegative. The specimen was PBMCs. This CDR3 reads CASSTSGRADEQFF. As DNA, the CDR3 is TGCGCCAGCAGTACTAGCGGGAGGGCGGATGAGCAGTTCTTC.